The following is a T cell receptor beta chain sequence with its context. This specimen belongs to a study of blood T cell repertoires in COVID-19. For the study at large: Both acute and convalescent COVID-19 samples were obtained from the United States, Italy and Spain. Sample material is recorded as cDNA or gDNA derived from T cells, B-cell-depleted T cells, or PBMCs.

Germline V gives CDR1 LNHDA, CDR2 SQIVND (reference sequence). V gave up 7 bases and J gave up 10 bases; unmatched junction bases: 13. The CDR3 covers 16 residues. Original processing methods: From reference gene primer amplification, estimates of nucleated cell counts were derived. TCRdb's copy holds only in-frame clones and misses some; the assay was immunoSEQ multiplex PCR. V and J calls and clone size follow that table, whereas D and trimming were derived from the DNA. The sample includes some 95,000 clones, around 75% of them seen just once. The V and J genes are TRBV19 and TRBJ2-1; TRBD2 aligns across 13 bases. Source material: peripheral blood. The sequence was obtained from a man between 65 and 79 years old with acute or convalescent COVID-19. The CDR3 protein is CASTTPGLAGSGEQFF. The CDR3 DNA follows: TGTGCCAGTACCACCCCGGGACTAGCGGGATCTGGGGAGCAGTTCTTC.